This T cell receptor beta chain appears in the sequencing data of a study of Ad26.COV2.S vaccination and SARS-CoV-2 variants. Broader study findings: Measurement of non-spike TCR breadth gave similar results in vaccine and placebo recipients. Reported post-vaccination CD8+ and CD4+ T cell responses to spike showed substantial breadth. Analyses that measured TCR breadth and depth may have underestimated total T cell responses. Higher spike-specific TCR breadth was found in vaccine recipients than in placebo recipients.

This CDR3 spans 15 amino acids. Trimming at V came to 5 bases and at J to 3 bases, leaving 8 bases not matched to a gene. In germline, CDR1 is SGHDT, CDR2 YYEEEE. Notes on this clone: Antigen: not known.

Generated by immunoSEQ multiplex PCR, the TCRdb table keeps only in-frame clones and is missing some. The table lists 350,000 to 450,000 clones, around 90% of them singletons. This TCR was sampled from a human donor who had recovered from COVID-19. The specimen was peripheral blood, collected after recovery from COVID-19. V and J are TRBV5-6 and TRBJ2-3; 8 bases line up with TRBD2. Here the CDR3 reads CASRAGTRLTDTQYF. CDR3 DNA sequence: TGTGCCAGCAGGGCCGGGACTAGATTAACAGATACGCAGTATTTT.